These 22 T cell receptor beta chains share one sample of origin, sequenced in a study of shared clonotypes between healthy human individuals. Data came from immunoSEQ multiplex PCR; TCRdb stores just in-frame clones and leaves some out. This table holds 980,000 or so clones, over 75% found once. The sample was memory CD4+ T cells sorted from blood. As for subset: CD45RA-negative fraction. The receptors originated from a man between 18 and 29 years old in good health.

The chain has TRBV19 and TRBJ2-5, with D possibly TRBD2 on 5 matching bases. V lost 6 bases and J lost 14, with 22 bases in between. This CDR3 is 13 amino acids long. Germline CDR1 and CDR2: LNHDA and SQIVND (reference sequence). The CDR3 region is CASSPGSSGIPYF. As DNA, the CDR3 is TGTGCCAGTAGCCCTGGGAGCTCCGGGATACCTTACTTC.

J is TRBJ2-3 and V is TRBV9, with 11 bases aligning to TRBD1. Germline V lookup: CDR1 SGDLS, CDR2 YYNGEE. With 2 bases clipped from V and 6 bases from J, the junction kept 8 bases outside the gene matches. The CDR3 sequence is 16 residues long. The CDR3 DNA reads as TGTGCCAGCAGCGTCCGGGACAGGGGGGCCGCGGATACGCAGTATTTT. Protein sequence: CASSVRDRGAADTQYF.

V and J are TRBV5-1 and TRBJ1-2; TRBD1 matches 7 bases. The V and J ends lost 7 bases and 8 bases, in that order; junction bases with no gene match: 11. The CDR3 consists of 13 residues. Per germline, CDR1 SGHRS and CDR2 YFSETQ. The CDR3 nucleotides are TGCGCCAGCTCCCCAGACAGGGTCTTCGGCTACACCTTC. Translation gives CASSPDRVFGYTF.

This sequence joins TRBV7-2 and TRBJ1-5; 7 nucleotides line up with TRBD1. The junction had 7 bases not matched to a gene; V was cut back by 2 bases and J by 3 bases. Germline V gives CDR1 SGHTA, CDR2 FQGNSA. CDR3 size: 16 residues. The CDR3, as DNA: TGTGCCAGCAGCTTAATGGCAGGGGGAAACAATCAGCCCCAGCATTTT. Protein product: CASSLMAGGNNQPQHF.

This clone occurred a few times. This sequence joins TRBV6-1 and TRBJ2-5; D not resolved. Trimming took off 4 bases at V and 4 bases at J, with 13 bases between the two ends. This CDR3 has 14 residues. Germline CDR1 reads MNHNS; CDR2 reads SASEGT. CDR3: CASSVGSQVETQYF. The CDR3 nucleotides read TGTGCCAGCAGTGTGGGATCTCAGGTAGAGACCCAGTACTTC.

V gene TRBV19 combines with J gene TRBJ1-1, with 7 bases matching TRBD1. This CDR3 is 14 amino acids long. V lost 6 bases, J lost 2 bases, and 6 bases stayed unmatched. Germline-derived CDR1 and CDR2 are LNHDA and SQIVND (reference sequence). CDR3 region: CASSSQGGNTEAFF. CDR3 nucleotide sequence: TGTGCCAGTAGCTCTCAGGGGGGAAACACTGAAGCTTTCTTT.

This clone was recorded at least ten times. The rearrangement links TRBV28 to TRBJ1-1, with a weak D call TRBD1 (5 bases). V shed 8 bases and J shed 2 bases, with 21 bases lying between them. The length of the CDR3 is 16 residues. The germline V gene encodes CDR1 MDHEN and CDR2 SYDVKM. In DNA, the CDR3 is TGTGCCAGCCCACCGGCAGGGAAAGTGGTTAACACTGAAGCTTTCTTT. Translated, it gives CASPPAGKVVNTEAFF.

This clone was detected only a few times. This chain connects TRBV7-6 to TRBJ2-7; unclear D gene. There are 13 residues in the CDR3. CDR1 is SGHVS and CDR2 is FNYEAQ in the germline V gene. Trimming left V 0 bases short and J 7 bases short, with 10 bases between. In nucleotides, the CDR3 is TGTGCCAGCAGCTTAGCCCACCAGAGAGAGCAGTACTTC. Amino acid sequence: CASSLAHQREQYF. The variable domain in full, completed from reference TRBV7-6 and TRBJ2-7, reads GAGVSQSPRYKVTKRGQDVALRCDPISGHVSLYWYRQALGQGPEFLTYFNYEAQQDKSGLPNDRFSAERPEGSISTLTIQRTEQRDSAMYRCASSLAHQREQYFGPGTRLTVT.

This chain links TRBV6-6 with TRBJ1-1; D call uncertain. The CDR3 totals 14 residues. V lost 6 bases and J lost 3, with 14 bases in between. Germline loops: CDR1 MNHNY, CDR2 SVGAGI (reference sequence). The chain's CDR3 is CASRGHQSDTEAFF. CDR3 nucleotide sequence: TGTGCCAGCAGGGGCCACCAATCGGACACTGAAGCTTTCTTT.

The chain couples TRBV7-2 to TRBJ1-2, with D tentatively TRBD1 (6 bases). The ends were cut back, 2 bases at V and 1 base at J, with 11 bases in the middle. The CDR3 runs to 15 residues. Germline V gene sequence: CDR1 SGHTA, CDR2 FQGNSA. CDR3 sequence reads: CASSLRDTFNYGYTF. CDR3 in DNA: TGTGCCAGCAGCTTAAGGGACACCTTTAACTATGGCTACACCTTC.

V and J are TRBV30 and TRBJ1-5; D ambiguous. Germline loops: CDR1 GTSNPN, CDR2 SVGIG (reference sequence). The V gene lost 2 bases and the J gene lost 3 bases, with 11 bases spanning the gap. The CDR3 extends over 14 amino acids. In DNA, the CDR3 is TGTGCCTGGAGTCCCTTGGAACTCAATCAGCCCCAGCATTTT. It codes for CAWSPLELNQPQHF. Full variable domain (remainder filled in from reference TRBV30 and TRBJ1-5): SQTIHQWPATLVQPVGSPLSLECTVEGTSNPNLYWYRQAAGRGLQLLFYSVGIGQISSEVPQNLSASRPQDRQFILSSKKLLLSDSGFYLCAWSPLELNQPQHFGDGTRLSIL.

Here the CDR3 reads CASSLEGVNYGYTF. The DNA for the CDR3 is TGCGCCAGCAGCTTGGAGGGTGTTAACTATGGCTACACCTTC. V and J are TRBV5-1 and TRBJ1-2, with D unclear. V was pared by 0 bases and J by 1 base, with 7 bases between. The CDR3 spans 14 residues. CDR1 and CDR2 from the germline V gene are SGHRS and YFSETQ.

The chain carries TRBV7-9 and TRBJ2-2; no clear D gene. This CDR3 contains 14 residues. V lost 3 bases and J 2 bases, leaving 7 bases between the germline ends. The germline CDR1 and CDR2 sequences are SEHNR and FQNEAQ (reference sequence). The CDR3 DNA sequence: TGTGCCAGCAGCTTCACACCAAACACCGGGGAGCTGTTTTTT. It is translated as CASSFTPNTGELFF.

This clone has a handful of counts. The rearrangement joins TRBV9 to TRBJ2-3, with 7 positions matching TRBD2. Germline loops: CDR1 SGDLS, CDR2 YYNGEE. V was clipped by 1 base and J by 2 bases; unmatched bases: 4. The CDR3 covers 15 residues. CDR3 protein: CASSVRGDYTDTQYF. CDR3 nucleotides: TGTGCCAGCAGCGTACGGGGGGACTACACAGATACGCAGTATTTT. Drawing the rest from reference TRBV9 and TRBJ2-3, the complete variable domain is DSGVTQTPKHLITATGQRVTLRCSPRSGDLSVYWYQQSLDQGLQFLIQYYNGEERAKGNILERFSAQQFPDLHSELNLSSLELGDSALYFCASSVRGDYTDTQYFGPGTRLTVL.

There are a few counts of this clone. CDR3 loop: CASSQEAADWGTDTQYF. CDR3 bases: TGCGCCAGCAGCCAAGAGGCGGCAGACTGGGGAACAGATACGCAGTATTTT. The V call is TRBV4-1, the J call TRBJ2-3; unclear D gene. CDR1 and CDR2 from the germline V gene are MGHRA and YSYEKL. Trimming took 0 bases from V and 3 from J, leaving 16 bases between them. The length of the CDR3 is 17 residues.

This clone was recorded once. The chain has TRBV4-3 and TRBJ2-1; D gene unclear. Germline CDR1 LGHNA, CDR2 YSLEER. The CDR3 has 16 residues. Trimming shortened V by 2 bases and J by 5 bases, and 16 bases separated the two germline ends. The DNA of the CDR3 is TGCGCCAGCAGCCAATCTCTGGCAGTAGGGAACAATGAGCAGTTCTTC. This gives the protein CASSQSLAVGNNEQFF.

This clone appeared many times. The rearrangement joins TRBV6-5 to TRBJ2-7; TRBD2 is a possible D gene (6 bases). From germline, CDR1 is MNHEY and CDR2 SVGAGI. The CDR3 contains 13 residues. The V end lost 2 bases, the J end lost 3 bases, and 8 bases lay between the germline ends. In DNA form, the CDR3 reads TGTGCCAGCAGTTACAACGGGGGCTACGAGCAGTACTTC. It specifies CASSYNGGYEQYF.

The J gene is TRBJ1-1, the V gene TRBV5-1; D is perhaps TRBD1 (5 bases). V was shortened by 5 bases and J by 1 base, with 12 bases between the two germline ends. The germline CDR1 and CDR2 sequences are SGHRS and YFSETQ. The CDR3 consists of 14 residues. The CDR3 is CASRGRTSNTEAFF. For the CDR3, the DNA is TGCGCCAGCAGGGGACGGACGTCGAACACTGAAGCTTTCTTT.

This chain connects TRBV6-5 to TRBJ2-7, with D tentatively TRBD1 or TRBD2 (5 bases each). The CDR3 totals 13 residues. Deletions cut 4 bases from V and 7 bases from J, with 14 bases between. Germline loops: CDR1 MNHEY, CDR2 SVGAGI. CDR3 region: CASSFRPWGEQYF. The CDR3 DNA is TGTGCCAGCAGTTTCCGCCCTTGGGGGGAGCAGTACTTC.

The V call is TRBV2, the J call TRBJ2-2, with D unclear. V dropped 7 bases and J dropped 4 bases, with 13 bases sitting between them. Germline V gives CDR1 SNHLY, CDR2 FYNNEI. This CDR3 contains 14 residues. CDR3 amino acids: CASTPARSTGELFF. The DNA for the CDR3 is TGTGCCAGCACCCCCGCTAGATCCACCGGGGAGCTGTTTTTT.

This chain links TRBV13 with TRBJ1-1; the D is unclear. Germline CDR1 reads PRHDT; CDR2 reads FYEKMQ (reference sequence). The CDR3 is 14 amino acids. Trimming stripped 1 base from V and 1 base from J, with 7 bases between. CDR3 coding DNA: TGTGCCAGCAGCTTAGATCGGGGGAACACTGAAGCTTTCTTT. As protein: CASSLDRGNTEAFF.

V usage is TRBV10-3 and J usage is TRBJ2-2; 9 bases are a match to TRBD1. Looked up from germline, CDR1 is ENHRY and CDR2 is SYGVKD. V shed 7 bases and J 5 bases; nucleotides not matched to a gene: 11. CDR3 length equals 16 residues. DNA for the CDR3: TGTGCCATCACGGGGGAGGGGACAGGGTATACCGGGGAGCTGTTTTTT. Residues: CAITGEGTGYTGELFF.